These T cell receptor beta chains were read from a single sample in a study of T cells after yellow fever vaccination. Each CDR3 protein gets one entry after TCRdb re-called the 5' RACE reads with MiXCR. The sample carries about 550,000 distinct CDR3 sequences, less than 20% recorded once. This specimen consisted of PBMCs, obtained 15 days after the yellow fever booster vaccination. The receptors originated from a man aged 30 to 39 who received the YFV17D yellow fever vaccine. Each CDR3 is given with its conserved first and last residue. The D gene is left open where the match is weak. The size entry is marked missing in some rows and otherwise reads once, few, many or a size class.

j_call clone_size d_call v_call cdr3_aa cdr3_nt
TRBJ2-3 - - TRBV23-1 CASTTRGSGSPDTQYF TGCGCCAGCACCACACGGGGTAGCGGCTCCCCAGATACGCAGTATTTT
TRBJ2-6 - - TRBV7-2 CASSLVWANVLTF TGTGCCAGCAGCTTAGTCTGGGCCAACGTCCTGACTTTC
TRBJ2-7 few - TRBV19 CASRTGTQSSYEQYF TGTGCCAGTAGAACCGGGACTCAGAGCTCCTACGAGCAGTACTTC
TRBJ2-7 - TRBD1 TRBV24-1 CATSDTGGAEQYF TGTGCCACCAGTGATACAGGGGGCGCCGAGCAGTACTTC
TRBJ2-2 - TRBD2 TRBV19 CVTRGAGGNTGELFF TGTGTCACCAGGGGAGCGGGAGGGAACACCGGGGAGCTGTTTTTT
TRBJ2-7 few - TRBV20-1 CSAREGGQAYSYEQYF TGCAGTGCTAGAGAGGGAGGCCAGGCCTACTCCTACGAGCAGTACTTC
TRBJ2-4 - - TRBV15 CATSRDQGGGQKRDF TGTGCCACCAGCAGAGATCAGGGAGGGGGGCAGAAGAGGGACTTC
TRBJ2-1 - TRBD2 TRBV29-1 CSVEGYGAGYNEQFF TGCAGCGTTGAAGGCTACGGAGCGGGATACAATGAGCAGTTCTTC
TRBJ2-7 - - TRBV27 CASGRPGLSYEQYF TGTGCCAGCGGTCGCCCGGGACTTTCCTACGAGCAGTACTTC
TRBJ2-7 - TRBD2 TRBV20-1 CSARKPGLAGVEQYF TGCAGTGCTAGAAAACCGGGACTAGCGGGAGTCGAGCAGTACTTC
TRBJ2-5 few - TRBV20-1 CSARLRDPGKETQYF TGCAGTGCTAGACTCCGGGACCCAGGGAAAGAGACCCAGTACTTC
TRBJ2-7 - - TRBV4-3 CASSQEQGSLYEQYF TGCGCCAGCAGCCAAGAACAAGGGTCACTCTACGAGCAGTACTTC
TRBJ2-1 - - TRBV2 CASSGPAYNEQFF TGTGCCAGCAGTGGGCCCGCCTACAATGAGCAGTTCTTC
TRBJ2-1 - - TRBV29-1 CSVERLGAHNEQFF TGCAGCGTTGAACGGCTTGGGGCCCACAATGAGCAGTTCTTC
TRBJ1-2 few TRBD1 TRBV7-2 CASRPTGGGYGYTF TGTGCCAGCAGGCCAACAGGGGGCGGCTATGGCTACACCTTC
TRBJ2-7 - - TRBV20-1 CSARESSYEQYF TGCAGTGCTAGGGAGAGCTCCTACGAGCAGTACTTC
TRBJ2-2 - TRBD1 TRBV5-1 CASSRGQDYTGELFF TGCGCCAGCTCCCGAGGACAGGACTACACCGGGGAGCTGTTTTTT
TRBJ2-1 few - TRBV14 CASSQEMWGRSYNEQFF TGTGCCAGCAGCCAAGAGATGTGGGGGAGGTCCTACAATGAGCAGTTCTTC
TRBJ2-1 - TRBD1 TRBV5-1 CASSFDRANYNEQFF TGCGCCAGCAGCTTTGACAGGGCCAATTACAATGAGCAGTTCTTC
TRBJ2-7 - - TRBV5-1 CASSRGLNYEQYF TGCGCCAGCAGTCGTGGACTCAACTACGAGCAGTACTTC
TRBJ2-1 - TRBD2 TRBV4-1 CASSQLASGRRNEQFF TGCGCCAGCAGCCAATTGGCTAGCGGGAGGCGGAATGAGCAGTTCTTC
TRBJ2-2 few TRBD2 TRBV20-1 CSASGTMGGELFF TGCAGTGCTAGCGGGACTATGGGCGGGGAGCTGTTTTTT
TRBJ2-3 once TRBD1 TRBV5-1 CASSPDRRPQYF TGCGCCAGCAGCCCGGACAGGAGACCGCAGTATTTT
TRBJ2-1 few TRBD2 TRBV5-1 CASTSAGVNNEQFF TGCGCCAGCACCTCAGCGGGAGTCAACAATGAGCAGTTCTTC
TRBJ2-7 few - TRBV6-1 CASSGALSSYEQYF TGTGCCAGCAGCGGTGCGCTTTCTTCCTACGAGCAGTACTTC
TRBJ2-3 - - TRBV7-2 CASSAQVTDTQYF TGTGCCAGCAGCGCACAGGTGACAGATACGCAGTATTTT
TRBJ2-7 few - TRBV10-3 CAISESHEQYF TGTGCCATCAGTGAGTCCCACGAGCAGTACTTC
TRBJ1-2 - TRBD1 TRBV5-1 CASSPWTGVDGYTF TGCGCCAGCAGCCCCTGGACAGGGGTGGATGGCTACACCTTC
TRBJ2-2 - - TRBV14 CASSLWLNTGELFF TGTGCCAGCAGCCTCTGGCTCAACACCGGGGAGCTGTTTTTT
TRBJ1-3 - - TRBV18 CASSPRNREGNTIYF TGTGCCAGCTCACCACGAAATCGGGAAGGAAACACCATATATTTT
TRBJ1-1 - - TRBV3-1 CASSPHLGGGSEAFF TGTGCCAGCAGCCCCCATTTGGGGGGCGGGTCTGAAGCTTTCTTT
TRBJ2-3 few - TRBV5-1 CASSSPHGASTDTQYF TGCGCCAGCAGCTCCCCTCACGGGGCAAGCACAGATACGCAGTATTTT
TRBJ2-3 - TRBD1 TRBV12-3/TRBV12-4 CASRQQGADTQYF TGTGCCAGCAGGCAGCAGGGGGCAGATACGCAGTATTTT
TRBJ2-7 - - TRBV19 CASSIEGTANFEQYF TGTGCCAGTAGTATAGAAGGGACCGCGAATTTCGAGCAGTACTTC
TRBJ2-2 - TRBD1 TRBV7-3 CASSPGQGWTGELFF TGTGCCAGCAGCCCCGGACAGGGCTGGACCGGGGAGCTGTTTTTT
TRBJ2-2 few - TRBV20-1 CSARRGTGELFF TGCAGTGCTCGAAGGGGGACCGGGGAGCTGTTTTTT
TRBJ1-1 once - TRBV12-3/TRBV12-4 CASTTRVANEAFF TGTGCCAGCACCACCAGGGTCGCCAATGAAGCTTTCTTT
TRBJ2-1 few - TRBV7-2 CANLASLGNEQFF TGTGCCAACCTAGCGTCCCTCGGCAATGAGCAGTTCTTC
TRBJ2-1 few TRBD2 TRBV3-1 CASSPPTSGRQFF TGTGCCAGCAGCCCTCCGACTAGCGGGAGACAGTTCTTC
TRBJ2-3 - TRBD2 TRBV4-3 CASSQDFLTSVDTQYF TGCGCCAGCAGCCAAGATTTTTTGACTAGCGTTGATACGCAGTATTTT